This TCR beta chain was sequenced during a study of blood T cell repertoires in COVID-19 (dated by TCRdb to the early 2020s). Background for the entire study: Collaborator samples came from the United States, Italy and Spain and covered acute and convalescent phases of COVID-19. Sample metadata almost always included a de-identified subject ID, COVID-19 status, age in years and sex. The samples were drawn from the first 160 participants of the ongoing ImmuneRACE study and from some 1,300 subjects provided by 6 global collaborators. The dataset comprised deeply sampled blood TCRbeta repertoires from subjects exposed to, actively infected with, or recovered from COVID-19. The repertoires were released in a freely available public database meant as a resource for research on the immune response to SARS-CoV-2. HLA class I and class II types, where available, came from metadata supplied by the sample provider rather than from assay-based typing. The prospective study material was composed of cDNA or gDNA derived from T cells, B-cell-depleted T cells, or PBMCs.

Collaborating institutions collected whole blood in K2EDTA tubes following their own protocols. Collaborator samples were shipped for TCRbeta analysis as frozen whole blood, isolated PBMCs, or DNA extracted from either sample type. Details on this clone: Its binding antigen is unknown. Nothing much larger sits one base from this clone, and base qualities are not available.

Results and caveats for the whole study, not just this receptor: How much clinical and demographic metadata was included differed by source and by participant, and the metadata was provided uncurated.

The immunoSEQ Assay, a bias-controlled multiplex PCR, was used to amplify TCRbeta CDR3 regions from genomic DNA. The authors' pipeline ran thus. The number of nucleated cells in each sample was estimated by amplification of reference gene primers within the assay. To quantify the absolute abundance of each unique TCRbeta CDR3 rearrangement, sequence reads were collapsed and filtered. For each sample, productive Simpson clonality was calculated by taking the square root of Simpson's diversity index across productive rearrangements. TCRdb retrieved this table from immuneACCESS and kept in-frame rearrangements only. Not all clones are present; in checked studies, unresolved V genes account for under half, and no reason is known for the remainder. That table furnishes V, J and clone size, whereas the DNA furnished D and trimming. Counted in this sample were around 75,000 clones; roughly 90% of them appeared once. The top ten hold roughly 2.5% of the sample.

From the cysteine through the phenylalanine, the CDR3 covers 15 amino acids. Left in the record is the CDR3 DNA by itself, 45 bases read in frame from the first base. As encoded in the germline V gene, CDR1 is KGHSH while CDR2 is LQKENI. V is cut by 0 bases and J by 2 bases, and the space between the germline ends is 8 bases. The sequenced sample was peripheral blood. The sequence was obtained from a human donor in a cohort sampled during active COVID-19. The rearrangement joined TRBV18 to TRBJ2-1; the D gene is perhaps TRBD1, on 5 matching bases. The nucleotide sequence is given as TGTGCCAGCTCACCACCCGCAGGGCCCTACAATGAGCAGTTCTTC. It codes for CASSPPAGPYNEQFF.